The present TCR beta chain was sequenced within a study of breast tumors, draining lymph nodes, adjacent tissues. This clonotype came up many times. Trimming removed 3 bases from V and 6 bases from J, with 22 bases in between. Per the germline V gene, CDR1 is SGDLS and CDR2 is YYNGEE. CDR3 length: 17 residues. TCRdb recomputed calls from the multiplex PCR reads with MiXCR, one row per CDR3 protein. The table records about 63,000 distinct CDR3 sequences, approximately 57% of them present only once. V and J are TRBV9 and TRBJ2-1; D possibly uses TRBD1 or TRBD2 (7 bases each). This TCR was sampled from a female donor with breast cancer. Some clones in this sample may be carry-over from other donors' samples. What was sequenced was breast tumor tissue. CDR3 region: CASSARRGPRGGNEQFF. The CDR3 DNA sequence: TGTGCCAGCAGCGCCAGGCGGGGGCCCAGGGGGGGCAATGAGCAGTTCTTC.